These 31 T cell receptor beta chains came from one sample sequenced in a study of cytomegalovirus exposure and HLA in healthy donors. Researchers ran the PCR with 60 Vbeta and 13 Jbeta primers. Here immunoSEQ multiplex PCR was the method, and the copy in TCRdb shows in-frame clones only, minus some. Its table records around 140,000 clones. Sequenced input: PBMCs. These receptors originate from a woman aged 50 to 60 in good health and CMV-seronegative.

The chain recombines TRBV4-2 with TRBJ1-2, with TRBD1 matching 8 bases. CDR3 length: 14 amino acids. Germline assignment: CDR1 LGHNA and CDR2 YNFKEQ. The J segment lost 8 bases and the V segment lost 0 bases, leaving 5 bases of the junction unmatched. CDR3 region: CASSQETGVRGYTF. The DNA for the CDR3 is TGTGCCAGCAGCCAAGAGACAGGGGTACGGGGCTACACCTTC.

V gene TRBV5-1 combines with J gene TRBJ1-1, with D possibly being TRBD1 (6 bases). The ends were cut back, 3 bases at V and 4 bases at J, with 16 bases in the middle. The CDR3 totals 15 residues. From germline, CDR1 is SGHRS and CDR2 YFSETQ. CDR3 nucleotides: TGCGCCAGCAGCTCGACGGGACAACTGAGCACTGAAGCTTTCTTT. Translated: CASSSTGQLSTEAFF.

The CDR3 coding sequence is TGTGCCTGGACCGCCCCCGGACAGGGCCGCTACGAGCAGTACTTC. It translates to CAWTAPGQGRYEQYF. This sequence joins TRBV30 and TRBJ2-5; TRBD1 agrees at 8 bases. The last part of the DNA fits TRBJ2-7 better; the J call may be wrong. Germline CDR1 and CDR2: GTSNPN and SVGIG (reference sequence). The CDR3 loop spans 15 amino acids.

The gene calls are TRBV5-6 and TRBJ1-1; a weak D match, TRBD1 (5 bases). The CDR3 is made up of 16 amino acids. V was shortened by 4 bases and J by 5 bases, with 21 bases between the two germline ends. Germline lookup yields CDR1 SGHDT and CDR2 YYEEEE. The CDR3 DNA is TGTGCCAGCAGCATAATAAGGGGACTAGGAGGGACTGAAGCTTTCTTT. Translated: CASSIIRGLGGTEAFF.

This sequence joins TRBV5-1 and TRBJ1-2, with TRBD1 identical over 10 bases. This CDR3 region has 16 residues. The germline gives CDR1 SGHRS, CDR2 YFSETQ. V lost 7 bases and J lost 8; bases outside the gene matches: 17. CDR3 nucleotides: TGCGCCAGCGCTCCCACTACCTCCGGGACAGGGGTAGGCTACACCTTC. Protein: CASAPTTSGTGVGYTF. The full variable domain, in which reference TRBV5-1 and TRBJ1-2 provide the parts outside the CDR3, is KAGVTQTPRYLIKTRGQQVTLSCSPISGHRSVSWYQQTPGQGLQFLFEYFSETQRNKGNFPGRFSGRQFSNSRSEMNVSTLELGDSALYLCASAPTTSGTGVGYTFGSGTRLTVV.

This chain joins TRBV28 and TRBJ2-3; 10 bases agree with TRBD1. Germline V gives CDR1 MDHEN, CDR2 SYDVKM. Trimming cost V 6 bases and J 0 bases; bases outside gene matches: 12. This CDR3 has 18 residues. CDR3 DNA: TGTGCCAGCAGCCTCTCGGGACAGGGGATAACTAGCACAGATACGCAGTATTTT. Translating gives CASSLSGQGITSTDTQYF.

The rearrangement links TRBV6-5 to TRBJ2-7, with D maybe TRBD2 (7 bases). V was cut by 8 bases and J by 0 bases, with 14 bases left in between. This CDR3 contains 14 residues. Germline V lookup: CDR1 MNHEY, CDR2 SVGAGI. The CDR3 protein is CASSRGASSYEQYF. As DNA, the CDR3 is TGTGCCAGCTCCCGGGGGGCTAGCTCCTACGAGCAGTACTTC.

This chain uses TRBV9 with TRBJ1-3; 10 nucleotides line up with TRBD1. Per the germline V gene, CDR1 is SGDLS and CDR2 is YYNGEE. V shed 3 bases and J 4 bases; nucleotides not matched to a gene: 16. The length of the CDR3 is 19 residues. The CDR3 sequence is CASSAAVGTGVNSGNTIYF. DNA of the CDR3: TGTGCCAGCAGCGCGGCAGTGGGGACAGGGGTAAATTCGGGAAACACCATATATTTT.

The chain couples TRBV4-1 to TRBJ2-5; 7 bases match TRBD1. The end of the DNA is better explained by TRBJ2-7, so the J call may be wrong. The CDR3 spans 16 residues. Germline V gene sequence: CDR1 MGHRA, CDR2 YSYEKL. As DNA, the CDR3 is TGCGCCAGCAGCCAATATCCTCAGGGGGTATTGCACGAGCAGTACTTC. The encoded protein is CASSQYPQGVLHEQYF.

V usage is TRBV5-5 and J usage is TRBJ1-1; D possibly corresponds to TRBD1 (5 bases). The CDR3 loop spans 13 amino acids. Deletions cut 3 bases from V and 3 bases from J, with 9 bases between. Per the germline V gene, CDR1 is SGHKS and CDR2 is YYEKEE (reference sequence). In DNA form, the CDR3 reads TGTGCCAGCAGCTGGGACTTGGACACTGAAGCTTTCTTT. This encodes CASSWDLDTEAFF.

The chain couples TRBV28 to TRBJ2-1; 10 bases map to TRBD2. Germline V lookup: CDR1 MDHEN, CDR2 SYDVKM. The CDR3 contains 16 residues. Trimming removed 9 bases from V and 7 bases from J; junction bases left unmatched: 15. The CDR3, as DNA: TGTGCCAGTCTAAGCGGGGGGGGCAATCACCCAAATGAGCAGTTCTTC. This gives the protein CASLSGGGNHPNEQFF.

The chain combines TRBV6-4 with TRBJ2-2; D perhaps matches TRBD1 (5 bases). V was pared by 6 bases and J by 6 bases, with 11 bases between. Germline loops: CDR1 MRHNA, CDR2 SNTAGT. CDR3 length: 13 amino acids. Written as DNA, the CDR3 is TGTGCCAGCAGGGTCAGGGAAGCCGGGGAGCTGTTTTTT. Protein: CASRVREAGELFF.

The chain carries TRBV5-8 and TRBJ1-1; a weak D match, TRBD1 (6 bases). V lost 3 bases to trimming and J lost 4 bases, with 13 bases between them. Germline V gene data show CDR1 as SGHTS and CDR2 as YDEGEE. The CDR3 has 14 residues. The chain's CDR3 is CASSSQGFGTEAFF. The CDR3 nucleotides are TGTGCCAGCAGCTCCCAGGGGTTTGGCACTGAAGCTTTCTTT.

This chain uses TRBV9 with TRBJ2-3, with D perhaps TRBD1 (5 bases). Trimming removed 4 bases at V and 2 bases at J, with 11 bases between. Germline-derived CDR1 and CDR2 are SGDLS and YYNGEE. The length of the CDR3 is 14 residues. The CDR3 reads CASSNDSITDTQYF. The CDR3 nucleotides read TGTGCCAGCAGCAACGACAGTATCACAGATACGCAGTATTTT.

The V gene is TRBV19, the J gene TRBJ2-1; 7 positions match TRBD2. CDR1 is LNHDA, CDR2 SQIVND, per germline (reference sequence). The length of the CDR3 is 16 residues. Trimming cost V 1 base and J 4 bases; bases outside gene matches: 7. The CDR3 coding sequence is TGTGCCAGTAGTATAGGGGAGCGGGGCCTTTACAATGAGCAGTTCTTC. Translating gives CASSIGERGLYNEQFF. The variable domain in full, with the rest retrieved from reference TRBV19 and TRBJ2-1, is DGGITQSPKYLFRKEGQNVTLSCEQNLNHDAMYWYRQDPGQGLRLIYYSQIVNDFQKGDIAEGYSVSREKKESFPLTVTSAQKNPTAFYLCASSIGERGLYNEQFFGPGTRLTVL.

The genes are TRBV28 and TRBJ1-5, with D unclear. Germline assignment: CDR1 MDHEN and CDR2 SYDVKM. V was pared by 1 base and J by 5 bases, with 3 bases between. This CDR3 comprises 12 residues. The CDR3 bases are TGTGCCAGCAGTTTATCGGATCAGCCCCAGCATTTT. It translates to CASSLSDQPQHF. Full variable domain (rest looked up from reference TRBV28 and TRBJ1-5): DVKVTQSSRYLVKRTGEKVFLECVQDMDHENMFWYRQDPGLGLRLIYFSYDVKMKEKGDIPEGYSVSREKKERFSLILESASTNQTSMYLCASSLSDQPQHFGDGTRLSIL.

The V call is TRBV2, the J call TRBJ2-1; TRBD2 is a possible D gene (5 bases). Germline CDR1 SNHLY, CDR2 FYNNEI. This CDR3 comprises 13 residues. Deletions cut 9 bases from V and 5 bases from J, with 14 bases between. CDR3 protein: CASGLLPDNEQFF. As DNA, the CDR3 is TGTGCCAGTGGACTTCTCCCGGACAATGAGCAGTTCTTC.

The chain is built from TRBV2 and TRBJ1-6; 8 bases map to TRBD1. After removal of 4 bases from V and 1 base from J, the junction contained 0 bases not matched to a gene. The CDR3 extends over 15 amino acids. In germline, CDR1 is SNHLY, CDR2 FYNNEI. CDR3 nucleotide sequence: TGTGCCAGCAGTGGACAGGGGTCCTATAATTCACCCCTCCACTTT. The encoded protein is CASSGQGSYNSPLHF.

The DNA of the CDR3 is TGTGCCAGCAGCTTAACAGCGGGTTTAGCCAAAAACATTCAGTACTTC. The encoded protein is CASSLTAGLAKNIQYF. The chain carries TRBV7-2 and TRBJ2-4; tentative D call: TRBD2 (6 bases). The germline gives CDR1 SGHTA, CDR2 FQGNSA. V was pared by 2 bases and J by 0 bases, with 11 bases between. This CDR3 has 16 residues.

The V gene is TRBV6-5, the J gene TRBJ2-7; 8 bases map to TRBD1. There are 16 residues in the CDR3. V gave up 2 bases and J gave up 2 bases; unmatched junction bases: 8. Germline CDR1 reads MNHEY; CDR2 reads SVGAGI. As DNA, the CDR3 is TGTGCCAGCAGTTACACCGACAGGGGTTGGACCTACGAGCAGTACTTC. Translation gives CASSYTDRGWTYEQYF.

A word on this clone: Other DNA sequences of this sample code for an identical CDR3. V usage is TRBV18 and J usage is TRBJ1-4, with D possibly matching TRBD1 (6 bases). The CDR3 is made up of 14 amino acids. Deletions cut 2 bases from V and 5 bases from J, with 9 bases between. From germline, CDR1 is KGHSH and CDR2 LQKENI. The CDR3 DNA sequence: TGTGCCAGCTCACCAAGGGGGGGCAATGAAAAACTGTTTTTT. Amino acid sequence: CASSPRGGNEKLFF.

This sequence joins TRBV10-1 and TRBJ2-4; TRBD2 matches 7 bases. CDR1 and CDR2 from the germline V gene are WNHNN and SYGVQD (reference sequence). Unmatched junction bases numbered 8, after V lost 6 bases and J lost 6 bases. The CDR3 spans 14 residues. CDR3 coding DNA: TGCGCCAGCAGCTCCGTCCGGGGGGTAAACATTCAGTACTTC. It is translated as CASSSVRGVNIQYF.

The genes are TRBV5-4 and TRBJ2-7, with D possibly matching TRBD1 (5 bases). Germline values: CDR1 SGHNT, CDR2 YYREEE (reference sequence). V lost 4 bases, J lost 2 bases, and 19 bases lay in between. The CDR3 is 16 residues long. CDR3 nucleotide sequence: TGTGCCAGCAGCCCCCTGACAGAACAAGGAACCTACGAGCAGTACTTC. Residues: CASSPLTEQGTYEQYF. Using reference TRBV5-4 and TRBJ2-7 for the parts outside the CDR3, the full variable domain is ETGVTQSPTHLIKTRGQQVTLRCSSQSGHNTVSWYQQALGQGPQFIFQYYREEENGRGNFPPRFSGLQFPNYSSELNVNALELDDSALYLCASSPLTEQGTYEQYFGPGTRLTVT.

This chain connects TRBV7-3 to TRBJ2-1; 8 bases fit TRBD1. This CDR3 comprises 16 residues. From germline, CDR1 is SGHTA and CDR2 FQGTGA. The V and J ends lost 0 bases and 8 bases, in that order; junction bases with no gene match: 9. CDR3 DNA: TGTGCCAGCAGCTTAACGACTGGACAGGGAAGGCATGAGCAGTTCTTC. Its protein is CASSLTTGQGRHEQFF. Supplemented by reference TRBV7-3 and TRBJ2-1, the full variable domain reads GAGVSQTPSNKVTEKGKYVELRCDPISGHTALYWYRQSLGQGPEFLIYFQGTGAADDSGLPNDRFFAVRPEGSVSTLKIQRTERGDSAVYLCASSLTTGQGRHEQFFGPGTRLTVL.

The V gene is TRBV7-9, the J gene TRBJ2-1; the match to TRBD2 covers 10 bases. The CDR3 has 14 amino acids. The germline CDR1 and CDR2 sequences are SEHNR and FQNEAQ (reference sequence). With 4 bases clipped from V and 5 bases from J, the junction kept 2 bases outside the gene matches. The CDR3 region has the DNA TGTGCCAGCAGCTCGCTAGCGGGGGACAATGAGCAGTTCTTC. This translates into CASSSLAGDNEQFF. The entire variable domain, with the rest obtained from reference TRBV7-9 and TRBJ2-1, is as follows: DTGVSQNPRHKITKRGQNVTFRCDPISEHNRLYWYRQTLGQGPEFLTYFQNEAQLEKSRLLSDRFSAERPKGSFSTLEIQRTEQGDSAMYLCASSSLAGDNEQFFGPGTRLTVL.

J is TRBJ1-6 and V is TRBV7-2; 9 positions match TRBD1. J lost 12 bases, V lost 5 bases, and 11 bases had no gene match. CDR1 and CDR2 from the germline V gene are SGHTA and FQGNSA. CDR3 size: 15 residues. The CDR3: CASSPNLGQGRPLHF. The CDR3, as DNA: TGTGCCAGCAGCCCGAACTTGGGACAGGGTCGACCCCTCCACTTT.

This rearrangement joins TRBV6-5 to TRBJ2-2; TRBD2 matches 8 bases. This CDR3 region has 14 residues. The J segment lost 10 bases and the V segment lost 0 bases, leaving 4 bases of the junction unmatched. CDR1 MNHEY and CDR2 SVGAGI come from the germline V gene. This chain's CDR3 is CASSYSSGVTELFF. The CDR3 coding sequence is TGTGCCAGCAGTTACTCTAGCGGGGTGACGGAGCTGTTTTTT.

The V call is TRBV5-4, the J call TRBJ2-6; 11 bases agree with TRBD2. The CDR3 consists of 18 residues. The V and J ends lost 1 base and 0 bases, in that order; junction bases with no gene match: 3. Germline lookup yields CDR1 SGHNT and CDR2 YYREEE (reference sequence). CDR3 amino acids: CASSLLAGGFSGANVLTF. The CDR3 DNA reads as TGTGCCAGCAGCTTGCTAGCGGGAGGTTTCTCTGGGGCCAACGTCCTGACTTTC. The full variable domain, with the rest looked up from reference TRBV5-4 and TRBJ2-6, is ETGVTQSPTHLIKTRGQQVTLRCSSQSGHNTVSWYQQALGQGPQFIFQYYREEENGRGNFPPRFSGLQFPNYSSELNVNALELDDSALYLCASSLLAGGFSGANVLTFGAGSRLTVL.

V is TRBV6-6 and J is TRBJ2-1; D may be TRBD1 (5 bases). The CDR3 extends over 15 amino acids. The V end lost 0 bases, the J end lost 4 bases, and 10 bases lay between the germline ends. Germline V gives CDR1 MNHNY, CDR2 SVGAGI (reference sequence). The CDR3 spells CASSYSTTDYNEQFF. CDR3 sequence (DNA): TGTGCCAGCAGTTACTCGACGACAGATTACAATGAGCAGTTCTTC.

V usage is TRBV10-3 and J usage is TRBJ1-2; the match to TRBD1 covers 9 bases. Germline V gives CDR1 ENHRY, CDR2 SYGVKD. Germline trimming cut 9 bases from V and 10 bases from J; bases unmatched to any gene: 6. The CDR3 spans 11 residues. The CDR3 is CAMTGGNYYTF. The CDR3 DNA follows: TGTGCCATGACAGGGGGGAACTACTACACCTTC.

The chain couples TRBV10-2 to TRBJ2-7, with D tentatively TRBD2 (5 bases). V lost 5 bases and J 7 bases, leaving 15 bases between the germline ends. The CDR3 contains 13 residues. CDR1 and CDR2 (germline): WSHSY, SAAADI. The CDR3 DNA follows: TGCGCCAGCAGTACCGGGGTCATGGGAGAGCAGTACTTC. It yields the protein CASSTGVMGEQYF.